This T cell receptor beta chain emerged from a study of blood T cell repertoires in COVID-19. Study-level information: Acute and convalescent COVID-19 samples came from the United States, Italy and Spain.

Authors' analysis steps: Amplification with reference gene primers provided the estimates of nucleated cell counts. Clones were read by immunoSEQ multiplex PCR, and TCRdb kept only the in-frame ones, dropping some. The V and J calls and clone size come from that table; D and trimming were worked out from the DNA. The table lists around 210,000 clones, around 83% of them singletons, with about 12% in the top ten. CDR1 and CDR2 (germline): LGHDT, YNNKEL (reference sequence). This CDR3 has 12 residues. Trimming left V 5 bases short and J 8 bases short, with 12 bases between. The sequenced material came from peripheral blood. The chain joins TRBV3-1 (or the pseudogene TRBV3-2) to TRBJ1-2, with D unclear. The origin of this receptor is a human donor in a cohort sampled during active COVID-19. The DNA of the CDR3 is TGTGCCAGCAGCAAAGGGAGATCGGGCTACACCTTC. Its translation: CASSKGRSGYTF.